This TCR beta chain comes out of a study of blood T cell repertoires in COVID-19. The overall study: Italy, Spain and the United States were the sources of the convalescent and acute COVID-19 samples.

Assay used: immunoSEQ multiplex PCR; TCRdb lists only in-frame clones, some missing. The table shows around 450,000 clones, with about nine tenths occurring only once. This clone was detected only once. This TCR derives from a woman aged 18-29 years who had recovered from COVID-19. The source material was PBMCs or T cells enriched from blood (not recorded which).

The CDR3, as DNA: TGTGCCAGCGAACCTACGGACAGGGGGCTTCAGTTCTTC. It yields the protein CASEPTDRGLQFF. This rearrangement joins TRBV19 to TRBJ2-1, with 11 nucleotides matching TRBD1. The germline V gene encodes CDR1 LNHDA and CDR2 SQIVND (reference sequence). With 9 bases clipped from V and 13 bases from J, the junction kept 11 bases outside the gene matches. The CDR3 consists of 13 residues.